This TCR beta chain is drawn from a study of blood T cell repertoires in COVID-19. V shed 2 bases and J shed 6 bases, with 8 bases lying between them. Germline CDR1 is GTSNPN and CDR2 is SVGIG (reference sequence). The CDR3 spans 12 residues. The table came from immunoSEQ multiplex PCR; TCRdb's copy has only in-frame clones and leaves some out. The sample records 45,000 to 55,000 clones, roughly 80% being singletons. The source of this sequence is a human donor in a cohort sampled during active COVID-19. The chain employs TRBV30 and TRBJ1-5, with a weak D call TRBD1 (5 bases). Sequencing was carried out using peripheral blood. The CDR3 protein is CAWSPGGQPQHF. For the CDR3, the DNA is TGTGCCTGGAGTCCGGGGGGTCAGCCCCAGCATTTT.